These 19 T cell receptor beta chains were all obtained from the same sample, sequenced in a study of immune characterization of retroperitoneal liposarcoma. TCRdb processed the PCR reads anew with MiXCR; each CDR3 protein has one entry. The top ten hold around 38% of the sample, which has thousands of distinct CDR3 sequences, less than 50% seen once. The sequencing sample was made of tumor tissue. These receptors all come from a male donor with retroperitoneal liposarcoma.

The CDR3, as DNA: TGTGCCAGCAGCCCGACGGACAGGTCATCCTACAATGAGCAGTTCTTC. Its protein product is CASSPTDRSSYNEQFF. The chain links TRBV12-3 or TRBV12-4 to TRBJ2-1; 7 positions match TRBD1. V trimming: 6 bases; J trimming: 1 base; junction bases outside the gene matches: 9. This CDR3 has 16 residues.

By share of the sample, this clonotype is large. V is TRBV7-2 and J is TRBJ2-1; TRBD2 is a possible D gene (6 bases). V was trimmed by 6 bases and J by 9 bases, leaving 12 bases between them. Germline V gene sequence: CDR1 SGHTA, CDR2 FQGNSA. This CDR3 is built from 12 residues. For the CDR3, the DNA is TGTGCCAGCAGTCCTAGCGCAGTTGAGCAGTTCTTC. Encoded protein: CASSPSAVEQFF.

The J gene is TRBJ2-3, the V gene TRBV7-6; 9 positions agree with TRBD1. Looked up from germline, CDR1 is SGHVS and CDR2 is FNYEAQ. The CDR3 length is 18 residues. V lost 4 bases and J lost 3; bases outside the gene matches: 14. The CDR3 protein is CASSSLDGQGWKTDTQYF. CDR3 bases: TGTGCCAGCAGCTCCCTCGACGGACAGGGGTGGAAAACAGATACGCAGTATTTT.

This CDR3 reads CASSQIKGDTQYF. The CDR3 DNA reads TGTGCCAGCAGCCAAATTAAGGGAGATACGCAGTATTTT. The rearrangement uses TRBV3-1 and TRBJ2-3; D unclear. Germline loops: CDR1 LGHDT, CDR2 YNNKEL (reference sequence). Trimming pared 2 bases from V and 5 bases from J, leaving 8 bases between. This CDR3 is built from 13 residues.

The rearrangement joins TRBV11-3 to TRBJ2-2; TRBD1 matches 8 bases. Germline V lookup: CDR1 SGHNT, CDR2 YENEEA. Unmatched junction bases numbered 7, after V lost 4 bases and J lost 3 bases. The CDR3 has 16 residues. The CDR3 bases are TGTGCCAGCAGCTCCAGACAGGGGTTCTACACCGGGGAGCTGTTTTTT. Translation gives CASSSRQGFYTGELFF.

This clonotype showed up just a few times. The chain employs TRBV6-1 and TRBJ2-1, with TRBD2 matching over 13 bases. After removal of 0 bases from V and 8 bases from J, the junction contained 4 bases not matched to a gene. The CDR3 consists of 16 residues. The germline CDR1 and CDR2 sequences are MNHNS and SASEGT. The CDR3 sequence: CASSEARTSGSDEQFF. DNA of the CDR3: TGTGCCAGCAGTGAAGCGAGGACTAGCGGGAGCGATGAGCAGTTCTTC.

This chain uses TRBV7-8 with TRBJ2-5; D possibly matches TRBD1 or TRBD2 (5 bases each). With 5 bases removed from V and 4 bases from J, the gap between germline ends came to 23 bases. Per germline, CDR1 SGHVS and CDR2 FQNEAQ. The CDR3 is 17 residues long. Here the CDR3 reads CASSPTNTEEQGETQYF. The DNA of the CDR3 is TGTGCCAGCAGCCCCACGAACACGGAGGAGCAGGGAGAGACCCAGTACTTC.

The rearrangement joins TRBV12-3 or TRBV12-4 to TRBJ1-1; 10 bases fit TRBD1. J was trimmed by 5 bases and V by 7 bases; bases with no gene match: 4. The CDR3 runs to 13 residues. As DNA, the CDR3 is TGTGCCAGCACTGGGACAGGGGAAACTGAAGCTTTCTTT. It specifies CASTGTGETEAFF.

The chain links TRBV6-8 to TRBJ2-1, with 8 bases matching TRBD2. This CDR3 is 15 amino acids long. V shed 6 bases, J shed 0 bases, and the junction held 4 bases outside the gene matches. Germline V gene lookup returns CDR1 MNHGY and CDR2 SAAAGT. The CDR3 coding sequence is TGTGCCAGCAGCCCCAGCGGGAGCTCCTACAATGAGCAGTTCTTC. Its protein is CASSPSGSSYNEQFF.

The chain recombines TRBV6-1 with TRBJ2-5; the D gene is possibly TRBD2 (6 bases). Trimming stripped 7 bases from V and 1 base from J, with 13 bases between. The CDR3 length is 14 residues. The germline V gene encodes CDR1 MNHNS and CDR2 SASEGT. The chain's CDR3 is CASTEGGIQETQYF. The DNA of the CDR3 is TGTGCCAGCACCGAGGGAGGAATCCAAGAGACCCAGTACTTC.

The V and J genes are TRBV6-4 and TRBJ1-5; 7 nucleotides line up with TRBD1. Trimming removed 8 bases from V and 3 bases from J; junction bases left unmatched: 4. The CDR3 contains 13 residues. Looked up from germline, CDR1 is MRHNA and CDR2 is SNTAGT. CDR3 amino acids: CASPGTDNQPQHF. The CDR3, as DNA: TGTGCCAGCCCTGGGACAGACAATCAGCCCCAGCATTTT.

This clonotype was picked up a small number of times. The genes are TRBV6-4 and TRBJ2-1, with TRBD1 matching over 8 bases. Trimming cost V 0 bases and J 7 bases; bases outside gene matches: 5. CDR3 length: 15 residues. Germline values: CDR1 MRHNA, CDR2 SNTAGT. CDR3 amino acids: CASSDSSRGPNEQFF. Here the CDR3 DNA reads TGTGCCAGCAGTGACTCTTCCAGGGGGCCGAATGAGCAGTTCTTC.

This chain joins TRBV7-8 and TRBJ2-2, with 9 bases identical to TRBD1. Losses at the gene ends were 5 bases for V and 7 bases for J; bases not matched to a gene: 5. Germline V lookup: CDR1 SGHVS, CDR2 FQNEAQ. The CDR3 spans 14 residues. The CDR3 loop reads CASSPRQGDGELFF. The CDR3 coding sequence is TGTGCCAGCAGCCCGCGACAGGGGGACGGGGAGCTGTTTTTT.

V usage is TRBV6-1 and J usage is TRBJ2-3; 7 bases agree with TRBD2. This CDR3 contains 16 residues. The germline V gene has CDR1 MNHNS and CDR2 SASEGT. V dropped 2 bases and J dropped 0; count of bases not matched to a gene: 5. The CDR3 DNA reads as TGTGCCAGCAGTGAATTGGGAGGGCCTAGCACAGATACGCAGTATTTT. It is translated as CASSELGGPSTDTQYF.

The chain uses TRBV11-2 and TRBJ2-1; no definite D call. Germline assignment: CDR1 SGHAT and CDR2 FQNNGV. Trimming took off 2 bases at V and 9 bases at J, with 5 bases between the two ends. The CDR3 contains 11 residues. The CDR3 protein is CASSLKGEQFF. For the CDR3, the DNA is TGTGCCAGCAGCTTAAAGGGTGAGCAGTTCTTC.

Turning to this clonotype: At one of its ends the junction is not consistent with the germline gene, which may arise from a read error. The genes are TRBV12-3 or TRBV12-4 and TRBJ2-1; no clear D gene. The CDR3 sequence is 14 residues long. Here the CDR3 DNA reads TGTGCCAGCAGTTTAGCGGGTGGCCCCTACGAGCAGTTATTC. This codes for CASSLAGGPYEQLF.

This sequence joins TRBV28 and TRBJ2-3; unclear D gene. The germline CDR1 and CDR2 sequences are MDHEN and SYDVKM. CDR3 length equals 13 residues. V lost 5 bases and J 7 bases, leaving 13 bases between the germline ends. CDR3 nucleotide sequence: TGTGCCAGCAGTCCCCCCGTGCGGAATACGCAGTATTTT. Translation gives CASSPPVRNTQYF.

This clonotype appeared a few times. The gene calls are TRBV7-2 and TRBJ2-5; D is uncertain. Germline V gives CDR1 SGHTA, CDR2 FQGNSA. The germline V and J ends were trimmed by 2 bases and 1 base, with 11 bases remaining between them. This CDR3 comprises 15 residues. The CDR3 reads CASSLWSSGQETQYF. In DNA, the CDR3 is TGTGCCAGCAGCTTATGGTCGTCAGGCCAAGAGACCCAGTACTTC.

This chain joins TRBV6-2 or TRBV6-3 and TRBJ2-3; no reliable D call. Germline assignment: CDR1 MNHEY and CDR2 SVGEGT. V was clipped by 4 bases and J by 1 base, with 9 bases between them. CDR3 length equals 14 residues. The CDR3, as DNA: TGTGCCAGCAGTTTCGGGTCAGGCACAGATACGCAGTATTTT. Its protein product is CASSFGSGTDTQYF.